This T cell receptor (beta chain) stems from a study of blood T cells in healthy people across ages. Study information: About one barcoded TCR beta cDNA was captured per two T cells.

The authors ran a second PCR of 7 to 11 cycles using a sample-barcoded 5' primer and a J-beta primer mix. Every individual sample yielded 2.5 million or more paired-end reads (each containing CDR3). TCRdb re-analysed the 5' RACE reads in MiXCR, keeping a single row per CDR3 protein. This table has fewer than 1.5 million distinct CDR3 sequences, 40% to 50% appearing once. Points from the study as a whole: No one knew whether donors had CMV, which possibly confounded expanded clonotype changes. Higher diversity and more naive CD4+ cells were features of long-lived donors, compared to aged donors.

This clonotype was seen more than once but under ten times. Antigen: not known. The CDR3 is 13 amino acids. V was pared by 0 bases and J by 6 bases, with 11 bases between. From germline, CDR1 is DFQATT and CDR2 SNEGSKA (reference sequence). Sequenced: blood. This clonotype was sampled from a woman aged 18-35 years in good health. The chain carries TRBV20-1 and TRBJ1-1; weak D call: TRBD1 (5 bases). CDR3 region: CSARDGGVPEAFF. The CDR3 region has the DNA TGCAGTGCTAGAGATGGGGGGGTCCCTGAAGCTTTCTTT.